Listed below are T cell receptor beta chains from one sample, sequenced in a study of T cell responses to AZD1222 COVID-19 vaccine. Measured with immunoSEQ multiplex PCR; TCRdb has only the in-frame clones, and not every one. The table includes around 200,000 clones, around nine tenths detected once. The input for sequencing was peripheral blood, taken on day 0 of AZD1222 vaccination. The receptor source for this set is an adult in good health. CDR3s include the opening cysteine and the closing phenylalanine or tryptophan. D genes are given only for firm matches. The listing skips clone size in some rows; elsewhere it reads once, few, many or a size class.

clone_size	v_call	j_call	d_call	cdr3_nt	cdr3_aa
.	TRBV5-5	TRBJ2-3	.	TGTGCCAGCAGCTTGGGGACAACTAGCACAGATACGCAGTATTTT	CASSLGTTSTDTQYF
.	TRBV2	TRBJ2-7	.	TGTGCCAGCAGTTTCCGGGACCAACAGTACTTC	CASSFRDQQYF
once	TRBV9	TRBJ1-6	TRBD1	TGTGCCAGCAGCGTCGGGGACAGGGTGAATTCACCCCTCCACTTT	CASSVGDRVNSPLHF
.	TRBV15	TRBJ2-3	.	TGTGCCACCAGCAGGGACCGCCCAAGGACGCAGTATTTT	CATSRDRPRTQYF
.	TRBV7-2	TRBJ1-1	.	TGTGCCAGCAGCTTACCATCGAACACTGAAGCTTTCTTT	CASSLPSNTEAFF
.	TRBV5-1	TRBJ1-3	TRBD1	TGCGCCAGCAGCCCTGGGACAGGGGGAGGAAACACCATATATTTT	CASSPGTGGGNTIYF
.	TRBV10-3	TRBJ1-1	TRBD1	TGTGCCACGCACACAGGGGACAGGTACACTGAAGCTTTCTTT	CATHTGDRYTEAFF
.	TRBV2	TRBJ1-1	.	TGTGCCAGCAACACAGGGTCATCGCGCACTGAAGCTTTCTTT	CASNTGSSRTEAFF
once	TRBV7-8	TRBJ2-3	.	TGTGCCAGCAGCCCGGTAATGGTAGATACGCAGTATTTT	CASSPVMVDTQYF
.	TRBV6-2/TRBV6-3	TRBJ2-7	TRBD2	TGTGCCAGCAGTTACACCGCTAGCGGTTACGAGCAGTACTTC	CASSYTASGYEQYF
.	TRBV5-1	TRBJ2-2	TRBD1	TGCGCCAGCAGCTTGGACGCACAGGGGGCTTCCGGGGAGCTGTTTTTT	CASSLDAQGASGELFF
.	TRBV9	TRBJ2-5	TRBD2	TGTGCCAGCAGCGACCTCAGCGGGGGGGCTAGGGAGACCCAGTACTTC	CASSDLSGGARETQYF
.	TRBV11-1	TRBJ2-3	TRBD1	TGTGCCAGCAGCCTCGGACAGGGCCGCACAGATACGCAGTATTTT	CASSLGQGRTDTQYF
.	TRBV6-5	TRBJ1-2	.	TGTGCCAGCAGACTGGGACCTTTGAGCTATGGCTACACCTTC	CASRLGPLSYGYTF
.	TRBV5-1	TRBJ2-3	TRBD1	TGCGCCAGCAGCATAGGACAGGGGGACGCAGATACGCAGTATTTT	CASSIGQGDADTQYF
.	TRBV5-4	TRBJ1-2	.	TGTGCCAGCAGCCGGCCGGACAGCAACTATGGCTACACCTTC	CASSRPDSNYGYTF
few	TRBV7-6	TRBJ1-3	TRBD1	TGTGCCAGCAGCACTTCCTCCCAGGGGGGTGGAAACACCATATATTTT	CASSTSSQGGGNTIYF
once	TRBV9	TRBJ1-2	TRBD1	TGTGCCAGCAGCCGACTGACAGGGCATGGCTACACCTTC	CASSRLTGHGYTF
few	TRBV14	TRBJ2-5	.	TGTGCCAGCAGCCATCCAGCGGCCCAAGAGACCCAGTACTTC	CASSHPAAQETQYF
.	TRBV9	TRBJ1-3	.	TGTGCCAGCAGCTCAAGGCGGAGGACGGCCGAAACCATATATTTT	CASSSRRRTAETIYF
.	TRBV3-1/TRBV3-2	TRBJ1-1	TRBD1	TGTGCCAGCAGCACGACAGGGGGCGGCACTGAAGCTTTCTTT	CASSTTGGGTEAFF
.	TRBV6-1	TRBJ1-6	.	TGTGCCAGCAGTGAAAACAGAGCGAGTTCACCCCTCCACTTT	CASSENRASSPLHF
once	TRBV7-2	TRBJ2-7	TRBD2	TGTGCCAGCAGCTCGCGGACTAGCGGTAGCTACGAGCAGTACTTC	CASSSRTSGSYEQYF
few	TRBV19	TRBJ1-2	.	TGTGCCAGTAGTTTGAGGGTCGAACCCAACTATGGCTACACCTTC	CASSLRVEPNYGYTF
.	TRBV11-3	TRBJ2-7	.	TGTGCCAGCAGCTTAGAAGCCGAGGGCTACGAGCAGTACTTC	CASSLEAEGYEQYF
.	TRBV29-1	TRBJ2-3	TRBD2	TGCAGCGTTGAAATCCGCAGCGGGAGGAGCACAGATACGCAGTATTTT	CSVEIRSGRSTDTQYF
.	TRBV12-3/TRBV12-4	TRBJ1-1	.	TGTGCCAGCTCCAACGGCAGGGAAGCTTTCTTT	CASSNGREAFF
.	TRBV11-2	TRBJ2-7	.	TGTGCCAGCAGCTTAGGGACCGACTACGAGCAGTACTTC	CASSLGTDYEQYF
once	TRBV2	TRBJ1-2	TRBD1	TGTGCCAGCAGCAGAGAAGACAGGGGTACCTATGGCTACACCTTC	CASSREDRGTYGYTF
.	TRBV28	TRBJ1-2	TRBD1	TGTGCCAGCACCCTACCGACAGGGGGTGATGGCTACACCTTC	CASTLPTGGDGYTF
.	TRBV29-1	TRBJ2-7	TRBD1	TGCAGCGTTCGGGCCGGGACAGGACCCTACGAGCAGTACTTC	CSVRAGTGPYEQYF
.	TRBV5-1	TRBJ2-1	TRBD2	TGCGCCAGCAGCTTGGAGGGGGGACTAGCGGGAGTTTACAATGAGCAGTTCTTC	CASSLEGGLAGVYNEQFF
.	TRBV6-2/TRBV6-3	TRBJ1-2	TRBD1	TGTGCCAGCAGTTTGGGGACAGCCGGCTACACCTTC	CASSLGTAGYTF
.	TRBV28	TRBJ1-2	.	TGTGCCAGCAGCAGGGTAGGAGTCCGTGGCTACACCTTC	CASSRVGVRGYTF
.	TRBV6-1	TRBJ2-7	.	TGTGCCAGCAGTGACCAAATGGCAATAGGGGTCTACGAGCAGTACTTC	CASSDQMAIGVYEQYF
.	TRBV9	TRBJ2-1	.	TGTGCCAGCAGCGTAAGTCTCGATGAGCAGTTCTTC	CASSVSLDEQFF
.	TRBV19	TRBJ1-6	TRBD1	TGTGCCAGTAGTGTGACAGGGGCGGAATCACCCCTCCACTTT	CASSVTGAESPLHF
.	TRBV7-2	TRBJ2-7	.	TGTGCCAGCAGCTTCGCGATTCAGGGTTCCTACGAGCAGTACTTC	CASSFAIQGSYEQYF
.	TRBV4-3	TRBJ2-3	.	TGCGCCAGCAGCCAAGGAGCGCGGGGGCTTACAGATACGCAGTATTTT	CASSQGARGLTDTQYF
.	TRBV7-9	TRBJ2-1	TRBD1	TGTGCCAGCAGCTCCCCCGGGGTGGGGACAGGGGTCCCACAGGGGCAGTTCTTC	CASSSPGVGTGVPQGQFF
.	TRBV12-5	TRBJ1-1	TRBD1	TGTGCTAGTGGTTCGCCACCGGGACAGGGGGCGGGTATGAACACTGAAGCTTTCTTT	CASGSPPGQGAGMNTEAFF